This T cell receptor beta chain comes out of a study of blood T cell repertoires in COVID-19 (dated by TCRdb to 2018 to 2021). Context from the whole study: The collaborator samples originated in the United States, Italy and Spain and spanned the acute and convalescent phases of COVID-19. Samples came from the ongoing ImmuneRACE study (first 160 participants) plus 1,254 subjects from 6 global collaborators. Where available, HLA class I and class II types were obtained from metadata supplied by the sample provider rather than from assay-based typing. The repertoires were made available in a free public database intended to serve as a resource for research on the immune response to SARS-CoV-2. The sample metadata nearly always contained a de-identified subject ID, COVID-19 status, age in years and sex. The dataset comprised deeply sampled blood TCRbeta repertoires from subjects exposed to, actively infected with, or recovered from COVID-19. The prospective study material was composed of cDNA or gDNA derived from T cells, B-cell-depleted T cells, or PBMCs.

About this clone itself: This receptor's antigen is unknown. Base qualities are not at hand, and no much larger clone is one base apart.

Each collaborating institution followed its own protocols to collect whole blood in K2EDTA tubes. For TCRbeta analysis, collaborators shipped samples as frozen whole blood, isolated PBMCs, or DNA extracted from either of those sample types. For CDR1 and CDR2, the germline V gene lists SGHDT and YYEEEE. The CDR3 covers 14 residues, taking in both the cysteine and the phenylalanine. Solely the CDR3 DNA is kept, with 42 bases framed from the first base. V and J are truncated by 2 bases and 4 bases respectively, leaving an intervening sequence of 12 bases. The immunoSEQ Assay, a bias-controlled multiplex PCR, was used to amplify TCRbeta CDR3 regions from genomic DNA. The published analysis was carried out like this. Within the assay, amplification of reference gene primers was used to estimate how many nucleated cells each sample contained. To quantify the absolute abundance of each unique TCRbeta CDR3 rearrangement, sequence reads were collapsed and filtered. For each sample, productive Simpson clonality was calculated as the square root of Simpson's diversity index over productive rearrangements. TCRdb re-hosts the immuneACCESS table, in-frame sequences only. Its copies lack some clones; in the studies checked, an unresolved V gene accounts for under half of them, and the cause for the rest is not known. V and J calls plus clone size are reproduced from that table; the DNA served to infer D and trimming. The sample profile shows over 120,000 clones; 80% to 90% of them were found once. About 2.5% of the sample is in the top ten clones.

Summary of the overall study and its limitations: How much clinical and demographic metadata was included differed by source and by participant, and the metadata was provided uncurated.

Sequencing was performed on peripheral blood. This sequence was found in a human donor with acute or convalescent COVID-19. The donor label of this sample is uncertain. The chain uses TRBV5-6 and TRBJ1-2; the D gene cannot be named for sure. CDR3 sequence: CASSFSTEIYGYTF. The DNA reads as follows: TGTGCCAGCAGCTTTTCTACGGAGATCTATGGCTACACCTTC.